This T cell receptor beta chain was sequenced during a study of OX40 agonist ivuxolimab in advanced cancers. Study-wide background: It was ivuxolimab, an agonistic anti-OX40 (CD134) antibody, that patients were treated with. Aged about 20 to 80 with a mean of approximately 60 years, they were almost 85% male. General observations from the study: Expanded clones belonging to CD8+ T cells outnumbered, on average, those of CD4+. The authors also found low normalized T-cell clonal expansion in some nonresponders.

Note on this clone: Its antigen is unidentified.

Trimming stripped 8 bases from V and 3 bases from J, with 16 bases between. Germline values: CDR1 MNHEY, CDR2 SMNVEV (reference sequence). This CDR3 is 14 amino acids long. TCRdb keeps only in-frame clones here, not all; method: immunoSEQ multiplex PCR. The sample shows about 37,000 clones, approximately 90% of them seen only once. Sequenced here: CD4+ or CD8+ T cells sorted from blood, sampled in a trial of the OX40 agonist ivuxolimab. The source of this sequence is an adult with an advanced solid tumor such as melanoma, head and neck, liver or kidney cancer. The chain has TRBV27 and TRBJ1-2; no clear D. The CDR3 loop is CASSRISWDYGYTF. CDR3 nucleotides: TGTGCCAGCTCTCGGATCAGTTGGGACTATGGCTACACCTTC.